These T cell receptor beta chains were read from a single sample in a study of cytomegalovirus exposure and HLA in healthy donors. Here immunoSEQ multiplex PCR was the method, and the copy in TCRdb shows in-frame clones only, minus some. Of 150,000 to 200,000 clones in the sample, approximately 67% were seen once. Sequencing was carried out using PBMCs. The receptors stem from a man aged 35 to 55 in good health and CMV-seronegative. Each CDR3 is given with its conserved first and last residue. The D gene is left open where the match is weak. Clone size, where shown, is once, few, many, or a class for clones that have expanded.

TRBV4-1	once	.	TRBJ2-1	CASSQSIVDEQFF	TGCGCCAGCAGCCAAAGTATAGTGGATGAGCAGTTCTTC
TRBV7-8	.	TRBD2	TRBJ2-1	CASSSSGFGGSRGNEQFF	TGTGCCAGCAGCTCTTCGGGGTTCGGGGGGTCGAGGGGCAATGAGCAGTTCTTC
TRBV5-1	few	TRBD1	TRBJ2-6	CASSPGQVQTGSGANVLTF	TGCGCCAGCAGCCCGGGACAGGTGCAAACCGGCTCTGGGGCCAACGTCCTGACTTTC
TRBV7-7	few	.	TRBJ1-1	CASSSAGWLDTEAFF	TGTGCCAGCAGCTCCGCAGGCTGGTTGGACACTGAAGCTTTCTTT
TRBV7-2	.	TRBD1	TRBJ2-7	CASSPQGAQGEQYF	TGTGCCAGCAGCCCACAGGGGGCGCAGGGCGAGCAGTACTTC
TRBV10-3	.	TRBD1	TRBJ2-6	CATLAGQGDTGANVLTF	TGTGCCACCTTAGCGGGACAGGGGGACACTGGGGCCAACGTCCTGACTTTC
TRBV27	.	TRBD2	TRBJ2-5	CASGRGRRETQYF	TGTGCCAGTGGGAGGGGAAGGCGGGAGACCCAGTACTTC
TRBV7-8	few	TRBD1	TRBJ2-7	CASSPQPGQGSYEQYF	TGTGCCAGCAGCCCCCAACCGGGACAGGGGAGCTACGAGCAGTACTTC
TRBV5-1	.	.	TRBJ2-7	CASSFEGDEQYF	TGCGCCAGCAGCTTCGAAGGGGACGAGCAGTACTTC
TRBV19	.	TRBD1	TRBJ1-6	CASSNPGQGSSPLHF	TGTGCCAGTAGTAACCCGGGACAGGGATCTTCACCCCTCCACTTT
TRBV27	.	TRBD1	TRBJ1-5	CASSLTMTGNQPQHF	TGTGCCAGCAGTCTCACGATGACAGGGAATCAGCCCCAGCATTTT
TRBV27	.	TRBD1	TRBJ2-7	CASSDRVPSYEQYF	TGTGCCAGCAGCGACAGGGTACCATCCTACGAGCAGTACTTC
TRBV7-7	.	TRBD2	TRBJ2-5	CASSFRLAGGPPMEETQYF	TGTGCTAGCAGCTTCCGACTAGCGGGAGGGCCCCCCATGGAAGAGACCCAGTACTTC
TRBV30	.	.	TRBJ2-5	CAWSSGRVAGGETQYF	TGTGCCTGGAGTTCGGGCCGAGTGGCAGGGGGGGAGACCCAGTACTTC
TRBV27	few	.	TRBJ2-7	CASSSLLSGAYEQYF	TGTGCCAGCAGTTCCCTTTTGTCAGGGGCCTACGAGCAGTACTTC
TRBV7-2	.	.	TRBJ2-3	CASSPADRSTDTQYF	TGTGCCAGCAGCCCGGCGGACAGAAGCACAGATACGCAGTATTTT